The 16 T cell receptor beta chains in this list originate from one sample, sequenced in a study of technical replicates of blood from a handful of donors (dated by TCRdb to 2016 to 2017). Receptor amplification or capture employed the immunoSEQ multiplex PCR assay. TCRdb re-hosts the immuneACCESS table, in-frame sequences only. Its copies lack some clones; in the studies checked, an unresolved V gene accounts for under half of them, and the cause for the rest is not known. Within this sample are about 6,900 clones, with 90% to 97% of them counted one time only. The ten largest clones take up 6% to 8% of the sample. The specimen was PBMCs. These receptors were collected from a human donor in good health.

This clone has just a few counts. The chain combines TRBV10-1 with TRBJ2-2; 7 bases agree with TRBD1. The CDR3 is 13 residues long. From germline, CDR1 is WNHNN and CDR2 SYGVQD (reference sequence). Germline trimming cut 9 bases from V and 2 bases from J; bases unmatched to any gene: 3. The CDR3 sequence is CASRDSNTGELFF. The CDR3 DNA reads as TGCGCCAGTCGGGACAGTAACACCGGGGAGCTGTTTTTT.

This chain joins TRBV2 and TRBJ2-5; no clear D. The length of the CDR3 is 11 residues. V was trimmed by 7 bases and J by 1 base, leaving 4 bases between them. Germline lookup yields CDR1 SNHLY and CDR2 FYNNEI. The CDR3 region has the DNA TGTGCCAGCACGCGCCAAGAGACCCAGTACTTC. This sequence encodes CASTRQETQYF. The entire variable domain, with the rest obtained from reference TRBV2 and TRBJ2-5, is as follows: EPEVTQTPSHQVTQMGQEVILRCVPISNHLYFYWYRQILGQKVEFLVSFYNNEISEKSEIFDDQFSVERPDGSNFTLKIRSTKLEDSAMYFCASTRQETQYFGPGTRLLVL.

This chain uses TRBV11-2 with TRBJ1-2; D might be TRBD1 (5 bases). This CDR3 region has 14 residues. With 6 bases removed from V and 0 bases from J, the gap between germline ends came to 11 bases. Germline CDR1 reads SGHAT; CDR2 reads FQNNGV. CDR3 DNA: TGTGCCAGCAGTCGGGGGAAGACTAACTATGGCTACACCTTC. Translating gives CASSRGKTNYGYTF.

The chain joins TRBV19 to TRBJ1-2; no definite D call. Between the trimmed V and J ends, which lost 3 bases and 6 bases, there was a span of 8 bases. Germline V gene data show CDR1 as LNHDA and CDR2 as SQIVND (reference sequence). CDR3 length equals 12 residues. The CDR3 sequence: CASSIGGDGYTF. For the CDR3, the DNA is TGTGCCAGTAGTATCGGCGGGGATGGCTACACCTTC. Complete variable domain (other parts from reference TRBV19 and TRBJ1-2): DGGITQSPKYLFRKEGQNVTLSCEQNLNHDAMYWYRQDPGQGLRLIYYSQIVNDFQKGDIAEGYSVSREKKESFPLTVTSAQKNPTAFYLCASSIGGDGYTFGSGTRLTVV.

V and J are TRBV5-4 and TRBJ2-7; 9 positions agree with TRBD2. Losses at the gene ends were 0 bases for V and 2 bases for J; bases not matched to a gene: 6. The CDR3 has 16 residues. The germline gives CDR1 SGHNT, CDR2 YYREEE (reference sequence). CDR3: CASSLGLAALTYEQYF. The CDR3 coding sequence is TGTGCCAGCAGCTTGGGACTAGCGGCGCTCACCTACGAGCAGTACTTC.

The V call is TRBV19, the J call TRBJ1-5, with TRBD1 identical over 7 bases. V shed 4 bases, J shed 1 base, and the junction held 4 bases outside the gene matches. The CDR3 has 15 residues. The germline V gene encodes CDR1 LNHDA and CDR2 SQIVND (reference sequence). The CDR3 region is CASSSTGASNQPQHF. The CDR3 DNA follows: TGTGCCAGTAGTAGCACAGGGGCGAGCAATCAGCCCCAGCATTTT.

This sequence joins TRBV6-5 and TRBJ1-2; D possibly corresponds to TRBD1 (5 bases). The CDR3 contains 12 residues. With 0 bases removed from V and 8 bases from J, the gap between germline ends came to 7 bases. CDR1 and CDR2 from the germline V gene are MNHEY and SVGAGI. DNA of the CDR3: TGTGCCAGCAGTTACTCAGGGGCCGGCTACACCTTC. Residues: CASSYSGAGYTF.

This chain joins TRBV5-1 and TRBJ2-5; possibly TRBD2 for D (5 bases). This CDR3 contains 15 residues. Between the trimmed V and J ends, which lost 4 bases and 2 bases, there was a span of 15 bases. Germline CDR1 and CDR2: SGHRS and YFSETQ. CDR3 region: CASSVTPGSQETQYF. The CDR3 bases are TGCGCCAGCAGCGTCACCCCGGGGTCGCAAGAGACCCAGTACTTC.

V is TRBV18 and J is TRBJ2-2; 10 bases map to TRBD1. V dropped 3 bases and J dropped 7; count of bases not matched to a gene: 8. Germline CDR1 reads KGHSH; CDR2 reads LQKENI. The CDR3 has 16 amino acids. The CDR3 coding sequence is TGTGCCAGCTCACCTCCGACAGGGGGCAATAGCGGGGAGCTGTTTTTT. Its protein product is CASSPPTGGNSGELFF. Variable domain in full (rest from reference TRBV18 and TRBJ2-2): NAGVMQNPRHLVRRRGQEARLRCSPMKGHSHVYWYRQLPEEGLKFMVYLQKENIIDESGMPKERFSAEFPKEGPSILRIQQVVRGDSAAYFCASSPPTGGNSGELFFGEGSRLTVL.

V gene TRBV30 combines with J gene TRBJ2-6; TRBD2 aligns across 8 bases. This CDR3 spans 14 amino acids. The germline CDR1 and CDR2 sequences are GTSNPN and SVGIG (reference sequence). The junction had 1 base not matched to a gene; V was cut back by 6 bases and J by 0 bases. The CDR3 protein is CACGGASGANVLTF. The DNA of the CDR3 is TGTGCCTGCGGGGGGGCCTCTGGGGCCAACGTCCTGACTTTC.

On this clone itself: Other DNA sequences within the sample encode an identical CDR3. The V gene is TRBV6-1, the J gene TRBJ2-7, with D maybe TRBD1 (6 bases). The germline V gene encodes CDR1 MNHNS and CDR2 SASEGT. The CDR3 has 12 residues. The V end was cut by 4 bases, the J end by 4 bases, with 8 bases between. Here the CDR3 DNA reads TGTGCCAGCAGTGTACAGGGTTACGAGCAGTACTTC. It yields the protein CASSVQGYEQYF.

The gene calls are TRBV6-1 and TRBJ2-7, with TRBD1 matching over 8 bases. This CDR3 is 15 amino acids long. V dropped 6 bases and J dropped 2; count of bases not matched to a gene: 9. Germline V gene lookup returns CDR1 MNHNS and CDR2 SASEGT. The CDR3 protein is CASSKTGGLPYEQYF. For the CDR3, the DNA is TGTGCCAGCAGCAAAACAGGGGGGCTCCCCTACGAGCAGTACTTC.

The rearrangement uses TRBV6-5 and TRBJ1-2; maybe TRBD1 (5 bases). Germline CDR1 is MNHEY and CDR2 is SVGAGI. V was trimmed by 6 bases and J by 3 bases, leaving 11 bases between them. This CDR3 has 13 amino acids. The CDR3 coding sequence is TGTGCCAGCAGATACGACAGAGACTATGGCTACACCTTC. This gives the protein CASRYDRDYGYTF.

The chain joins TRBV19 to TRBJ2-7, with 11 bases fitting TRBD1. Germline CDR1 is LNHDA and CDR2 is SQIVND (reference sequence). This CDR3 has 14 residues. J gave up 0 bases and V 7 bases, and 2 bases lay outside the gene matches. CDR3 residues: CASIGTGGSYEQYF. The CDR3 bases are TGTGCCAGTATCGGGACAGGGGGCTCCTACGAGCAGTACTTC.

The chain is built from TRBV7-9 and TRBJ2-3; no clear D. This CDR3 has 12 residues. Germline CDR1 is SEHNR and CDR2 is FQNEAQ (reference sequence). The ends were cut back, 1 base at V and 5 bases at J, with 4 bases in the middle. The CDR3: CASSLVVDTQYF. The CDR3 region has the DNA TGTGCCAGCAGCTTAGTAGTAGATACGCAGTATTTT.

The rearrangement joins TRBV28 to TRBJ1-2; no clear D. From germline, CDR1 is MDHEN and CDR2 SYDVKM. CDR3 length: 10 residues. Trimming cost V 8 bases and J 3 bases, with 4 bases left between them. In DNA, the CDR3 is TGTGCCAGCGCGCACTATGGCTACACCTTC. It codes for CASAHYGYTF.